This is a list of T cell receptor beta chains from one sample in a study of neoadjuvant anti-PD-1 for oral cavity cancer. TCRdb keeps only in-frame clones here, not all; method: immunoSEQ multiplex PCR. The sample has about 6,800 clones, just under 75% seen once; the top ten hold less than 3%. Source: PBMCs, taken before nivolumab (anti-PD-1) treatment. The receptors here all came from a person aged 35 to 85 with oral cavity squamous cell carcinoma. Both conserved end residues are part of each CDR3. The order of the fields is clone size, D gene, V gene, J gene, CDR3 length, CDR3 protein, CDR3 DNA. The D gene is left open where the match is weak. Expanded clones are given a class, and other clones once, few, many or no size at all.

-	-	TRBV14	TRBJ1-2	17	CASSQDWIRDGAYGYTF	TGTGCCAGCAGCCAAGACTGGATCCGGGACGGAGCCTATGGCTACACCTTC
few	TRBD1	TRBV5-6	TRBJ1-2	17	CASSSDLSGGAFYGYTF	TGTGCCAGCAGCTCGGACCTGTCAGGGGGCGCTTTCTATGGCTACACCTTC
-	TRBD1	TRBV27	TRBJ1-4	17	CASSRQTGPATNEKLFF	TGTGCCAGCAGCCGTCAGACAGGGCCTGCAACTAATGAAAAACTGTTTTTT
-	TRBD1	TRBV10-3	TRBJ1-5	12	CAIQDRNQPQHF	TGTGCCATCCAGGACAGGAATCAGCCCCAGCATTTT
-	-	TRBV19	TRBJ2-5	13	CASKSRGEETQYF	TGTGCCAGTAAATCGAGGGGGGAAGAGACCCAGTACTTC
-	-	TRBV5-8	TRBJ1-5	17	CASSLSTGLGSNQPQHF	TGTGCCAGCAGCTTATCGACTGGGCTAGGTAGCAATCAGCCCCAGCATTTT
few	TRBD1	TRBV7-2	TRBJ2-2	14	CASSRQGATGELFF	TGTGCCAGCAGTAGACAGGGTGCCACCGGGGAGCTGTTTTTT
few	TRBD1	TRBV2	TRBJ2-2	14	CASRSGTGTGELFF	TGTGCCAGCAGGTCCGGGACAGGGACCGGGGAGCTGTTTTTT
few	TRBD1	TRBV30	TRBJ1-6	19	CAWSDPRQGALLWGSPLHF	TGTGCCTGGAGTGACCCTCGACAGGGGGCACTTCTCTGGGGTTCACCCCTCCACTTT
once	-	TRBV4-3	TRBJ2-5	16	CASSLLPAGAIETQYF	TGCGCCAGCAGCCTTCTCCCCGCGGGGGCGATTGAGACCCAGTACTTC
-	-	TRBV7-2	TRBJ2-5	14	CASSLVRTQETQYF	TGTGCCAGCAGCTTAGTACGGACTCAGGAGACCCAGTACTTC
-	-	TRBV5-8	TRBJ2-5	13	CASSLVQQETQYF	TGTGCCAGCAGCTTGGTACAGCAAGAGACCCAGTACTTC
few	-	TRBV2	TRBJ1-6	15	CASSYRDNSNSPLHF	TGTGCCAGCAGCTACAGGGACAACAGTAATTCACCCCTCCACTTT
-	-	TRBV5-1	TRBJ1-3	16	CASSLEGGRRGNTIYF	TGCGCCAGCAGCTTGGAGGGGGGCCGGAGGGGAAACACCATATATTTT
-	TRBD2	TRBV11-2	TRBJ2-1	17	CASSLVGGGGTRNEQFF	TGTGCCAGCAGCTTAGTGGGCGGGGGAGGTACTCGGAATGAGCAGTTCTTC
-	TRBD2	TRBV28	TRBJ2-1	15	CASTLRRGTYNEQFF	TGTGCCAGCACCTTACGGCGGGGGACCTACAATGAGCAGTTCTTC
-	-	TRBV11-3	TRBJ2-5	13	CASSQGHRETQYF	TGTGCCAGCAGTCAGGGGCATCGAGAGACCCAGTACTTC
-	-	TRBV30	TRBJ1-5	16	CAWSPNRGGSNQPQHF	TGTGCCTGGAGTCCCAACAGAGGAGGTAGCAATCAGCCCCAGCATTTT
-	-	TRBV19	TRBJ1-5	15	CASSIPRPSNQPQHF	TGTGCCAGTAGTATTCCGCGGCCTAGCAATCAGCCCCAGCATTTT
-	-	TRBV20-1	TRBJ2-1	11	CSAQHRPKQFF	TGCAGTGCACAACACAGGCCTAAGCAGTTCTTC
-	-	TRBV5-1	TRBJ2-1	15	CASSLITNENNEQFF	TGCGCCAGCAGCTTAATAACGAACGAGAACAATGAGCAGTTCTTC
-	TRBD1	TRBV5-1	TRBJ2-2	16	CASSFTGGALTGELFF	TGCGCCAGCAGCTTCACAGGGGGAGCGTTGACCGGGGAGCTGTTTTTT
-	-	TRBV5-4	TRBJ2-1	13	CASSSPTSLEQFF	TGTGCCAGCAGCAGTCCGACTAGTCTTGAGCAGTTCTTC
-	-	TRBV6-4	TRBJ2-3	15	CASSLTAGSTDTQYF	TGTGCCAGCAGCCTGACGGCGGGGAGCACAGATACGCAGTATTTT
-	TRBD1	TRBV7-2	TRBJ2-6	12	CASSLWTGGAHF	TGTGCCAGCAGCTTATGGACAGGGGGCGCCCATTTC
-	-	TRBV4-2	TRBJ1-2	16	CASSQTGHGESYGYTF	TGTGCCAGCAGCCAGACGGGACATGGAGAATCCTATGGCTACACCTTC
-	-	TRBV5-1	TRBJ1-2	14	CASSLEGEPYGYTF	TGCGCCAGCAGCTTGGAAGGGGAACCCTATGGCTACACCTTC
-	-	TRBV6-5	TRBJ1-1	14	CASSSYEGNTEAFF	TGTGCCAGCAGTTCCTACGAGGGGAACACTGAAGCTTTCTTT
-	-	TRBV5-8	TRBJ2-7	10	CASSFSQTDF	TGTGCCAGCAGCTTCTCACAGACAGACTTC
-	-	TRBV6-6	TRBJ1-1	15	CASSYSMQLNTEAFF	TGTGCCAGCAGTTACTCGATGCAGTTGAACACTGAAGCTTTCTTT
-	TRBD1	TRBV7-8	TRBJ2-7	15	CASRPRTGGFSEQYF	TGTGCCAGCAGACCTAGGACAGGGGGCTTCAGTGAGCAGTACTTC
-	TRBD2	TRBV15	TRBJ2-3	21	CATSRDLVLAGGSPSTDTQYF	TGTGCCACCAGCAGAGATTTGGTTCTAGCGGGGGGGTCCCCAAGCACAGATACGCAGTATTTT
-	-	TRBV14	TRBJ2-5	15	CASSGVKAGIETQYF	TGTGCCAGCAGCGGAGTTAAAGCAGGGATAGAGACCCAGTACTTC
-	TRBD2	TRBV19	TRBJ2-1	15	CASSIMAGGNNEQFF	TGTGCCAGTAGTATTATGGCGGGGGGCAACAATGAGCAGTTCTTC
-	-	TRBV7-2	TRBJ1-5	15	CASSVHQGSGRPQHF	TGTGCCAGCAGCGTACATCAAGGTAGCGGGCGGCCCCAGCATTTT
-	TRBD1	TRBV9	TRBJ2-2	15	CASSGLTGGTGELFF	TGTGCCAGCAGCGGACTGACAGGGGGCACCGGGGAGCTGTTTTTT
-	-	TRBV7-2	TRBJ2-6	17	CASSPRGRASGANVLTF	TGTGCCAGCAGCCCCAGGGGCAGGGCTTCTGGGGCCAACGTCCTGACTTTC